The 13 T cell receptor beta chains below all came from one sample that was sequenced in a study of blood T cell repertoires in COVID-19 (dated by TCRdb to the early 2020s). The method behind the library was the immunoSEQ multiplex PCR assay. TCRdb retrieved this table from immuneACCESS and kept in-frame rearrangements only. Not all clones are present; in checked studies, unresolved V genes account for under half, and no reason is known for the remainder. The sample table records about 250,000 clones; roughly nine tenths of these occur just once. Approximately 4.6% of the sample belongs to the ten largest clones. Sequenced: peripheral blood. The source of these receptors is a woman between 40 and 50 years old who had recovered from COVID-19.

The chain is built from TRBV6-1 and TRBJ1-3; no firm D call. V was shortened by 4 bases and J by 0 bases, with 13 bases between the two germline ends. This CDR3 has 16 residues. Germline CDR1 and CDR2: MNHNS and SASEGT. The CDR3 here is CASSGMGLLSGNTIYF. CDR3 bases: TGTGCCAGCAGTGGGATGGGCCTCCTCTCTGGAAACACCATATATTTT.

This clone appeared a single time. The J gene is TRBJ2-7, the V gene TRBV13, with 8 bases lining up with TRBD1. This CDR3 is built from 14 residues. V lost 4 bases to trimming and J lost 3 bases; unmatched junction nucleotides: 5. Germline V CDR1 and CDR2: PRHDT, FYEKMQ (reference sequence). CDR3 region: CASSYRGIFYEQYF. The CDR3 DNA follows: TGTGCCAGCAGCTACAGGGGGATTTTCTACGAGCAGTACTTC.

The chain carries TRBV11-3 and TRBJ2-1; 9 positions match TRBD1. The V and J ends lost 0 bases and 2 bases, in that order; junction bases with no gene match: 2. There are 16 residues in the CDR3. CDR1 is SGHNT, CDR2 YENEEA, per germline. The chain's CDR3 is CASSLDRTGAYNEQFF. CDR3 DNA: TGTGCCAGCAGCTTAGATCGGACAGGGGCCTACAATGAGCAGTTCTTC.

This clone was observed once. The DNA of the CDR3 is TGCAGTGCCATTCTAAACGGTGAGCAGTTCTTC. This codes for CSAILNGEQFF. The rearrangement joins TRBV20-1 to TRBJ2-1; D not certain. Germline V CDR1 and CDR2: DFQATT, SNEGSKA (reference sequence). The CDR3 loop spans 11 amino acids. V was cut by 6 bases and J by 9 bases, with 12 bases left in between.

The chain's CDR3 is CASSSYGGRNYGYTF. As DNA, the CDR3 is TGTGCCAGCAGCAGCTATGGAGGACGGAACTATGGCTACACCTTC. The V gene is TRBV5-6, the J gene TRBJ1-2; D is ambiguous. V was pared by 4 bases and J by 2 bases, with 15 bases between. The CDR3 totals 15 residues. The germline gives CDR1 SGHDT, CDR2 YYEEEE.

The rearrangement links TRBV7-8 to TRBJ2-1; TRBD2 matches at 13 bases. This CDR3 has 15 amino acids. V dropped 1 base and J dropped 15; count of bases not matched to a gene: 9. Germline CDR1 is SGHVS and CDR2 is FQNEAQ. The CDR3 protein is CASSLVTSGRAAPFF. The CDR3 DNA sequence: TGTGCCAGCAGCTTAGTTACTAGCGGGAGGGCCGCTCCGTTCTTC. The variable domain in full, completed from reference TRBV7-8 and TRBJ2-1, reads GAGVSQSPRYKVAKRGQDVALRCDPISGHVSLFWYQQALGQGPEFLTYFQNEAQLDKSGLPSDRFFAERPEGSVSTLKIQRTQQEDSAVYLCASSLVTSGRAAPFFGPGTRLTVL.

The chain carries TRBV7-2 and TRBJ1-1; unclear D gene. This CDR3 has 12 amino acids. V was cut by 4 bases and J by 10 bases, with 13 bases left in between. The germline V gene encodes CDR1 SGHTA and CDR2 FQGNSA. The CDR3 DNA is TGTGCCAGCAGCTACTGGGTTGGAGGAGCTTTCTTT. The encoded protein is CASSYWVGGAFF.

This chain links TRBV19 with TRBJ1-2; D uncertain. The germline V gene encodes CDR1 LNHDA and CDR2 SQIVND (reference sequence). The V and J ends lost 4 bases and 2 bases respectively, with 8 bases between them. The CDR3 contains 13 residues. DNA of the CDR3: TGTGCCAGTAGTAGAACTCTAAACTATGGCTACACCTTC. It translates to CASSRTLNYGYTF.

The V call is TRBV19, the J call TRBJ2-7, with 9 bases lining up with TRBD2. Looked up from germline, CDR1 is LNHDA and CDR2 is SQIVND (reference sequence). The CDR3 consists of 15 residues. The junction had 16 bases not matched to a gene; V was cut back by 10 bases and J by 6 bases. The CDR3: CATSGAPGGRGEQYV. DNA of the CDR3: TGTGCCACCTCGGGGGCACCGGGCGGGAGGGGCGAGCAGTACGTC.

This chain uses TRBV3-1 (or the pseudogene TRBV3-2) with TRBJ2-1; D is perhaps TRBD1 (6 bases). Trimming cost V 0 bases and J 10 bases, with 7 bases left between them. The germline V gene encodes CDR1 LGHDT and CDR2 YNNKEL (reference sequence). The CDR3 loop spans 12 amino acids. CDR3 residues: CASSQERGEQFF. CDR3 DNA sequence: TGTGCCAGCAGCCAAGAGAGGGGGGAGCAGTTCTTC.

The CDR3: CASSQESAGGPGETQYF. CDR3 sequence (DNA): TGCGCCAGCAGCCAAGAATCCGCGGGAGGGCCCGGAGAGACCCAGTACTTC. The V gene is TRBV4-3, the J gene TRBJ2-5; 9 bases match TRBD2. From germline, CDR1 is LGHNA and CDR2 YSLEER. This CDR3 is built from 17 residues. V was pared by 0 bases and J by 4 bases, with 9 bases of the junction left unmatched.

This chain uses TRBV3-1 (or the pseudogene TRBV3-2) with TRBJ2-3, with TRBD2 matching 9 bases. Germline V gene sequence: CDR1 LGHDT, CDR2 YNNKEL (reference sequence). The length of the CDR3 is 14 residues. J was trimmed by 8 bases and V by 1 base; bases with no gene match: 4. CDR3 sequence (DNA): TGTGCCAGCAGCCAAGGCGGGAGGGCGGGTACGCAGTATTTT. Translating gives CASSQGGRAGTQYF.

The V and J genes are TRBV6-5 and TRBJ1-2, with D perhaps matching TRBD1 (6 bases). The germline V gene has CDR1 MNHEY and CDR2 SVGAGI. Between the trimmed V and J ends, which lost 2 bases and 7 bases, there was a span of 17 bases. This CDR3 comprises 15 residues. CDR3 bases: TGTGCCAGCAGTTACACCTTTGGGACATCGGGTGGCTACACCTTC. This codes for CASSYTFGTSGGYTF.